Listed here are 19 T cell receptor beta chains from one sample, sequenced in a study of identical twins' blood T cells. MiXCR, applied by TCRdb to the 5' RACE reads, yields one record per CDR3 protein. The table has 350,000 to 450,000 distinct CDR3 sequences, 28% seen once. The specimen was PBMCs. The source of these receptors is a woman aged 18-49 years in good health.

This clonotype appeared many times. V gene TRBV29-1 combines with J gene TRBJ1-1; D might be TRBD1 (6 bases). CDR3 size: 13 residues. The V end lost 0 bases, the J end lost 4 bases, and 9 bases lay between the germline ends. Germline V gives CDR1 SQVTM, CDR2 ANQGSEA. This CDR3 reads CSVEEEGGTEAFF. The CDR3 coding sequence is TGCAGCGTTGAAGAAGAAGGGGGCACTGAAGCTTTCTTT.

This clonotype was detected only a few times. The chain recombines TRBV20-1 with TRBJ1-1, with TRBD1 matching over 7 bases. The ends lost 0 bases at V and 11 bases at J; junction bases unmatched: 3. This CDR3 contains 11 residues. Germline V CDR1 and CDR2: DFQATT, SNEGSKA (reference sequence). CDR3 coding DNA: TGCAGTGCTAGAGACGTAGGGGGCGCTTTCTTT. Protein product: CSARDVGGAFF.

This clonotype was detected only a few times. V and J are TRBV20-1 and TRBJ2-1; no reliable D call. The germline V gene encodes CDR1 DFQATT and CDR2 SNEGSKA (reference sequence). The CDR3 sequence is 11 residues long. In nucleotides, the CDR3 is TGCAGGATAGGTGGCTACAATGAGCAGTTCTTC. Its protein is CRIGGYNEQFF.

V and J are TRBV24-1 and TRBJ2-1; no firm D call. Germline V CDR1 and CDR2: KGHDR, SFDVKD. This CDR3 has 13 amino acids. Trimming left V 3 bases short and J 9 bases short, with 11 bases between. CDR3 region: CATSDGPRSEQFF. DNA for the CDR3: TGTGCCACCAGTGATGGTCCCAGGAGTGAGCAGTTCTTC.

The rearrangement joins TRBV7-2 to TRBJ2-2; tentatively, D is TRBD2 (5 bases). CDR1 and CDR2 from the germline V gene are SGHTA and FQGNSA. V was pared by 2 bases and J by 3 bases, with 16 bases between. The CDR3 is 17 amino acids. This chain's CDR3 is CASSLIVAPGYTGELFF. CDR3 DNA: TGTGCCAGCAGCTTAATAGTAGCCCCGGGGTACACCGGGGAGCTGTTTTTT.

The J gene is TRBJ1-1, the V gene TRBV6-2 or TRBV6-3, with unresolved D. The V end was cut by 6 bases, the J end by 0 bases, with 14 bases between. Germline V gives CDR1 MNHEY, CDR2 SVGEGT. This CDR3 is 15 amino acids long. CDR3 nucleotides: TGTGCCAGCAGCACCCTAGGACGCCTGAACACTGAAGCTTTCTTT. Its protein product is CASSTLGRLNTEAFF.

The rearrangement links TRBV29-1 to TRBJ2-1; D is possibly TRBD2 (5 bases). The V gene's germline CDR1 is SQVTM and CDR2 ANQGSEA. V was pared by 6 bases and J by 7 bases, with 13 bases between. The CDR3 is made up of 12 amino acids. In DNA, the CDR3 is TGCAGCGTCGCGGGCCTCAGAAATGAGCAGTTCTTC. This sequence encodes CSVAGLRNEQFF.

The chain uses TRBV7-9 and TRBJ1-4, with 7 bases lining up with TRBD1. Germline V gene lookup returns CDR1 SEHNR and CDR2 FQNEAQ (reference sequence). The ends lost 5 bases at V and 8 bases at J; junction bases unmatched: 11. This CDR3 has 15 residues. As DNA, the CDR3 is TGTGCCAGCAGCCTTATAAAGGGGGCTGTGGAAAAACTGTTTTTT. Its protein is CASSLIKGAVEKLFF.

This clonotype was counted at least ten times. V usage is TRBV5-6 and J usage is TRBJ2-1; D may be TRBD1 (6 bases). V lost 2 bases and J 8 bases, leaving 11 bases between the germline ends. CDR3 size: 13 residues. The germline CDR1 and CDR2 sequences are SGHDT and YYEEEE. The CDR3 here is CASSLGTLHEQFF. The CDR3 bases are TGTGCCAGCAGCTTAGGGACATTACATGAGCAGTTCTTC.

This clonotype appeared a few times. The chain is built from TRBV28 and TRBJ2-1; D gene uncertain. This CDR3 contains 13 residues. Germline lookup yields CDR1 MDHEN and CDR2 SYDVKM. Deletions cut 6 bases from V and 4 bases from J, with 10 bases between. In DNA, the CDR3 is TGTGCCAGCAGGACTTTGGGGTACAATGAGCAGTTCTTC. This gives the protein CASRTLGYNEQFF. Combining the CDR3 with reference TRBV28 and TRBJ2-1 gives the whole variable domain DVKVTQSSRYLVKRTGEKVFLECVQDMDHENMFWYRQDPGLGLRLIYFSYDVKMKEKGDIPEGYSVSREKKERFSLILESASTNQTSMYLCASRTLGYNEQFFGPGTRLTVL.

CDR3 sequence reads: CASSKQQGNTEAFF. The CDR3 coding sequence is TGTGCCAGCAGCAAGCAACAGGGGAACACTGAAGCTTTCTTT. The chain couples TRBV3-1 to TRBJ1-1; a weak D match, TRBD1 (6 bases). Between the trimmed V and J ends, which lost 5 bases and 1 base, there was a span of 11 bases. Germline values: CDR1 LGHDT, CDR2 YNNKEL (reference sequence). CDR3 length: 14 residues.

A remark on this clonotype: A much larger clone lies a single base off, so this may be a read error. The chain recombines TRBV29-1 with TRBJ1-1; 7 nucleotides align to TRBD1. The CDR3 has 15 amino acids. The V and J ends lost 5 bases and 3 bases, in that order; junction bases with no gene match: 12. Germline V gene lookup returns CDR1 SQVTM and CDR2 ANQGSEA. The CDR3 DNA reads TGCAGCGTTTTGAAAGGGGGCGTTTTTGACACTGAAGCTTTCTTT. Its translation: CSVLKGGVFDTEAFF.

This clonotype has a handful of counts. The chain combines TRBV13 with TRBJ1-2; a weak D match, TRBD1 (6 bases). Trimming took off 3 bases at V and 4 bases at J, with 15 bases between the two ends. Looked up from germline, CDR1 is PRHDT and CDR2 is FYEKMQ (reference sequence). The CDR3 is made up of 15 amino acids. CDR3 in DNA: TGTGCCAGCAGCTTCCCTACACAGGGCCTCTATGGCTACACCTTC. This gives the protein CASSFPTQGLYGYTF. Supplemented by reference TRBV13 and TRBJ1-2, the full variable domain reads AAGVIQSPRHLIKEKRETATLKCYPIPRHDTVYWYQQGPGQDPQFLISFYEKMQSDKGSIPDRFSAQQFSDYHSELNMSSLELGDSALYFCASSFPTQGLYGYTFGSGTRLTVV.

This clonotype has ten or more counts. The chain is built from TRBV29-1 and TRBJ1-1, with TRBD1 as a possible D gene (6 bases). The CDR3 extends over 13 amino acids. The germline gives CDR1 SQVTM, CDR2 ANQGSEA. V was pared by 7 bases and J by 5 bases, with 17 bases between. CDR3 region: CSASTGGGTEAFF. CDR3 DNA: TGCAGCGCCTCGACAGGTGGAGGGACTGAAGCTTTCTTT. The whole variable domain, remainder taken from reference TRBV29-1 and TRBJ1-1, is SAVISQKPSRDICQRGTSLTIQCQVDSQVTMMFWYRQQPGQSLTLIATANQGSEATYESGFVIDKFPISRPNLTFSTLTVSNMSPEDSSIYLCSASTGGGTEAFFGQGTRLTVV.

About this clonotype itself: Its ends do not fully match the called genes, so a read error is possible. The rearrangement uses TRBV19 and TRBJ2-7; no definite D call. Germline CDR1 reads LNHDA; CDR2 reads SQIVND (reference sequence). CDR3 size: 11 residues. The CDR3 is CASSARYEKYF. CDR3 DNA: TGTGCCAGTAGTGCCCGGTACGAGAAGTACTTC.

The chain is built from TRBV20-1 and TRBJ2-3, with D possibly being TRBD2 (6 bases). The germline V gene encodes CDR1 DFQATT and CDR2 SNEGSKA (reference sequence). Trimming shortened V by 0 bases and J by 7 bases, and 23 bases separated the two germline ends. The CDR3 is 17 residues long. The DNA of the CDR3 is TGCAGTGCTAGAGATCGGGGGTGGATAGGGGTGACTCATACGCAGTATTTT. Protein: CSARDRGWIGVTHTQYF.

The sample holds many counts of this clonotype. The J gene is TRBJ2-2, the V gene TRBV7-2; 8 nucleotides line up with TRBD2. The V and J ends lost 3 bases and 6 bases, in that order; junction bases with no gene match: 15. This CDR3 spans 18 amino acids. Germline CDR1 SGHTA, CDR2 FQGNSA. The chain's CDR3 is CASSFHRSGGGLSGELFF. The CDR3 DNA follows: TGTGCCAGCAGCTTCCATCGGTCGGGGGGGGGTTTGTCCGGGGAGCTGTTTTTT.

V and J are TRBV7-2 and TRBJ1-1; the D gene is possibly TRBD1 (5 bases). Germline CDR1 SGHTA, CDR2 FQGNSA. This CDR3 contains 14 residues. Trimming stripped 1 base from V and 10 bases from J, with 16 bases between. CDR3 in DNA: TGTGCCAGCAGCTTAGTGGGGGATCTGATTGGAGCTTTCTTT. It encodes CASSLVGDLIGAFF.

This clonotype was seen a handful of times. V gene TRBV10-3 combines with J gene TRBJ1-2; D is undetermined. CDR3 length: 13 amino acids. Germline assignment: CDR1 ENHRY and CDR2 SYGVKD. V lost 2 bases and J 4 bases, leaving 8 bases between the germline ends. The CDR3 here is CAISERVSYGYTF. The CDR3 region has the DNA TGTGCCATCAGTGAGCGGGTTAGCTATGGCTACACCTTC.